The 30 T cell receptor beta chains reported below all come from one sample, sequenced in a study of blood T cell repertoires in COVID-19. Generated by immunoSEQ multiplex PCR, the TCRdb table keeps only in-frame clones and is missing some. Here the sample spans roughly 350,000 clones, approximately 91% being singletons. Sample: peripheral blood. These receptors originate from a woman in her 70s with COVID-19, enrolled during active disease.

The chain recombines TRBV29-1 with TRBJ1-1; no reliable D call. Germline V lookup: CDR1 SQVTM, CDR2 ANQGSEA. The CDR3 is 13 residues long. The V gene lost 3 bases and the J gene lost 10 bases, with 18 bases spanning the gap. For the CDR3, the DNA is TGCAGCGTTGACTACGTACGGGGAGAGGGAGCTTTCTTT. It yields the protein CSVDYVRGEGAFF.

This clone was recorded once. The rearrangement links TRBV7-2 to TRBJ2-7; TRBD2 matches at 11 bases. This CDR3 has 15 amino acids. J was trimmed by 2 bases and V by 5 bases; bases with no gene match: 5. The germline V gene has CDR1 SGHTA and CDR2 FQGNSA. This chain's CDR3 is CASSVLAGAPYEQYF. In nucleotides, the CDR3 is TGTGCCAGCAGCGTACTAGCGGGGGCCCCCTACGAGCAGTACTTC. The complete variable domain, with remaining parts taken from reference TRBV7-2 and TRBJ2-7, reads GAGVSQSPSNKVTEKGKDVELRCDPISGHTALYWYRQSLGQGLEFLIYFQGNSAPDKSGLPSDRFSAERTGGSVSTLTIQRTQQEDSAVYLCASSVLAGAPYEQYFGPGTRLTVT.

The chain has TRBV5-6 and TRBJ2-3, with TRBD2 matching 9 bases. With V trimmed by 0 bases and J by 0 bases, 8 bases remained unmatched. Germline values: CDR1 SGHDT, CDR2 YYEEEE. CDR3 length: 18 residues. In DNA, the CDR3 is TGTGCCAGCAGCTTGGTAGAGGCGGGGGGGCCTAGCACAGATACGCAGTATTTT. Translated: CASSLVEAGGPSTDTQYF.

This chain connects TRBV4-3 to TRBJ1-1, with D possibly TRBD1 on 6 matching bases. This CDR3 contains 15 residues. The V end lost 4 bases, the J end lost 2 bases, and 14 bases lay between the germline ends. Germline V gene data show CDR1 as LGHNA and CDR2 as YSLEER. The CDR3 DNA reads TGCGCCAGCAGCCCCGGACAGAATGGAAACACTGAAGCTTTCTTT. Translated: CASSPGQNGNTEAFF.

The J gene is TRBJ1-2, the V gene TRBV6-2 or TRBV6-3; D gene uncertain. The V gene lost 2 bases and the J gene lost 4 bases, with 8 bases spanning the gap. Per the germline V gene, CDR1 is MNHEY and CDR2 is SVGEGT. The CDR3 contains 13 residues. This CDR3 is CASSYDGSYGYTF. CDR3 coding DNA: TGTGCCAGCAGTTACGATGGCAGCTATGGCTACACCTTC.

As regards this clone: This specimen includes other DNA sequences encoding the same CDR3. The chain couples TRBV5-1 to TRBJ1-3; D is unresolved. The CDR3 totals 15 residues. Trimming cost V 0 bases and J 4 bases, with 11 bases left between them. CDR1 and CDR2 from the germline V gene are SGHRS and YFSETQ. This CDR3 reads CASSLEGGSGNTIYF. CDR3 DNA sequence: TGCGCCAGCAGCTTGGAAGGAGGATCCGGAAACACCATATATTTT.

Only one count was recorded for this clone. The chain carries TRBV18 and TRBJ2-2, with D maybe TRBD2 (5 bases). Looked up from germline, CDR1 is KGHSH and CDR2 is LQKENI. The length of the CDR3 is 14 residues. The ends were cut back, 0 bases at V and 3 bases at J, with 5 bases in the middle. Written as DNA, the CDR3 is TGTGCCAGCTCACCACCGAGGGACACCGGGGAGCTGTTTTTT. Its protein is CASSPPRDTGELFF.

The chain recombines TRBV6-4 with TRBJ2-5; D remains ambiguous. This CDR3 contains 11 residues. Trimming removed 4 bases at V and 4 bases at J, with 4 bases between. Germline V gene sequence: CDR1 MRHNA, CDR2 SNTAGT. Written as DNA, the CDR3 is TGTGCCAGCAGTGCAGGAGAGACCCAGTACTTC. It encodes CASSAGETQYF.

CDR3 region: CASSLAGKSTDTQYF. The DNA for the CDR3 is TGCGCCAGCAGCTTGGCAGGGAAGAGCACAGATACGCAGTATTTT. The rearrangement uses TRBV5-1 and TRBJ2-3; D perhaps matches TRBD1 (5 bases). Germline assignment: CDR1 SGHRS and CDR2 YFSETQ. V lost 0 bases to trimming and J lost 0 bases, with 8 bases between them. The CDR3 loop spans 15 amino acids.

The V and J genes are TRBV24-1 and TRBJ1-1; no reliable D call. The CDR3 loop spans 13 amino acids. Trimming left V 7 bases short and J 0 bases short, with 8 bases between. Germline CDR1 KGHDR, CDR2 SFDVKD. The CDR3 is CATRQKMNTEAFF. CDR3 in DNA: TGTGCCACCAGGCAGAAGATGAACACTGAAGCTTTCTTT.

This chain connects TRBV4-2 to TRBJ1-3; 7 bases agree with TRBD1. V lost 4 bases, J lost 4 bases, and 1 base stayed unmatched. The length of the CDR3 is 13 residues. Germline V gene data show CDR1 as LGHNA and CDR2 as YNFKEQ. The CDR3 loop reads CASSPGQGNTIYF. CDR3 nucleotide sequence: TGTGCCAGCAGCCCGGGACAGGGAAACACCATATATTTT.

The CDR3 sequence: CASSGLGQVYNEQFF. The CDR3, as DNA: TGTGCCAGCAGCGGGTTGGGACAGGTGTACAATGAGCAGTTCTTC. The V gene is TRBV2, the J gene TRBJ2-1, with 8 bases that match TRBD1. The CDR3 spans 15 residues. With 6 bases clipped from V and 4 bases from J, the junction kept 8 bases outside the gene matches. Per the germline V gene, CDR1 is SNHLY and CDR2 is FYNNEI.

The DNA of the CDR3 is TGTGCCAGCAGTTCCGGCGGCACGCCCTATCATGGCTACACCTTC. Amino acid sequence: CASSSGGTPYHGYTF. This chain links TRBV2 with TRBJ1-2; D not certain. CDR1 and CDR2 from the germline V gene are SNHLY and FYNNEI. V lost 5 bases to trimming and J lost 6 bases, with 19 bases between them. The CDR3 is 15 amino acids.

V and J are TRBV7-2 and TRBJ2-2, with TRBD1 matching over 11 bases. Germline V gene lookup returns CDR1 SGHTA and CDR2 FQGNSA. This CDR3 is built from 15 residues. Unmatched junction bases numbered 6, after V lost 6 bases and J lost 6 bases. CDR3 amino acids: CASRGQGAFPGELFF. In DNA form, the CDR3 reads TGTGCCAGCAGAGGACAGGGGGCTTTTCCCGGGGAGCTGTTTTTT.

The chain recombines TRBV18 with TRBJ1-1; no reliable D call. Germline values: CDR1 KGHSH, CDR2 LQKENI. V was shortened by 3 bases and J by 2 bases, with 16 bases between the two germline ends. CDR3 length: 16 amino acids. The CDR3 region has the DNA TGTGCCAGCTCACCCCTCTCCGGGATAACCAACACTGAAGCTTTCTTT. Its protein product is CASSPLSGITNTEAFF.

CDR3 nucleotide sequence: TGTGCCAGCAGCCAAGCCCCAGGGGGCGGCTATGGCTACACCTTC. Protein sequence: CASSQAPGGGYGYTF. The chain recombines TRBV3-1 (or the pseudogene TRBV3-2) with TRBJ1-2; 8 positions match TRBD1. Germline V gives CDR1 LGHDT, CDR2 YNNKEL (reference sequence). This CDR3 is built from 15 residues. After removal of 1 base from V and 4 bases from J, the junction contained 5 bases not matched to a gene.

The CDR3 reads CASSPGTVPYQPQHF. CDR3 DNA: TGTGCCAGCAGCCCAGGGACAGTCCCTTATCAGCCCCAGCATTTT. This chain joins TRBV6-5 and TRBJ1-5; 7 bases are a match to TRBD1. The CDR3 runs to 15 residues. Germline V gives CDR1 MNHEY, CDR2 SVGAGI. Trimming removed 6 bases from V and 5 bases from J; junction bases left unmatched: 10.

The rearrangement joins TRBV28 to TRBJ1-1; a weak D match, TRBD1 (5 bases). With 8 bases removed from V and 4 bases from J, the gap between germline ends came to 14 bases. This CDR3 has 13 residues. In germline, CDR1 is MDHEN, CDR2 SYDVKM. The CDR3 sequence: CASGQRFATEAFF. The CDR3 DNA sequence: TGTGCCAGCGGACAAAGGTTTGCCACTGAAGCTTTCTTT.

This chain links TRBV11-2 with TRBJ1-5, with D hard to call. The V end was cut by 0 bases, the J end by 7 bases, with 13 bases between. The CDR3 covers 15 residues. Germline assignment: CDR1 SGHAT and CDR2 FQNNGV. CDR3 bases: TGTGCCAGCAGCTTAGATTTGACTGGAGAGCAGCCCCAGCATTTT. Translating gives CASSLDLTGEQPQHF.

The chain has TRBV6-4 and TRBJ1-6; TRBD1 matches 7 bases. The CDR3 is 13 amino acids. V trimming: 6 bases; J trimming: 9 bases; junction bases outside the gene matches: 5. The germline gives CDR1 MRHNA, CDR2 SNTAGT. CDR3 bases: TGTGCCAGCAGACAGGGGTCGGGTTCACCCCTCCACTTT. This codes for CASRQGSGSPLHF.

V usage is TRBV5-1 and J usage is TRBJ2-1; tentative D call: TRBD2 (6 bases). Germline V gives CDR1 SGHRS, CDR2 YFSETQ. The CDR3 extends over 15 amino acids. Trimming pared 10 bases from V and 0 bases from J, leaving 17 bases between. CDR3 sequence reads: CAHYRASASYNEQFF. The DNA of the CDR3 is TGCGCCCATTACCGGGCTAGCGCCTCCTACAATGAGCAGTTCTTC.

This chain uses TRBV28 with TRBJ1-1; D not resolved. Trimming took 3 bases from V and 4 from J, leaving 12 bases between them. CDR1 is MDHEN, CDR2 SYDVKM, per germline. This CDR3 region has 14 residues. CDR3 DNA sequence: TGTGCCAGCAGTTTGCCTGACTCCCGCACTGAAGCTTTCTTT. Translation: CASSLPDSRTEAFF.

The genes are TRBV24-1 and TRBJ2-3; D uncertain. From germline, CDR1 is KGHDR and CDR2 SFDVKD. V was trimmed by 5 bases and J by 6 bases, leaving 14 bases between them. The CDR3 consists of 14 residues. The CDR3 nucleotides are TGTGCCACCAGTGGTCGAAGCCCCTCCGATACGCAGTATTTT. Its protein is CATSGRSPSDTQYF.

The chain couples TRBV7-2 to TRBJ2-5; 11 positions match TRBD2. Trimming removed 4 bases from V and 1 base from J; junction bases left unmatched: 5. The CDR3 totals 16 residues. Germline loops: CDR1 SGHTA, CDR2 FQGNSA. CDR3 bases: TGTGCCAGCAGCTATTTTCTAGCGGGGGGCCAAGAGACCCAGTACTTC. Encoded protein: CASSYFLAGGQETQYF.

The rearrangement links TRBV10-3 to TRBJ2-2; TRBD1 agrees at 9 bases. The CDR3 runs 13 residues. Germline trimming cut 6 bases from V and 6 bases from J; bases unmatched to any gene: 2. The germline V gene has CDR1 ENHRY and CDR2 SYGVKD. The DNA of the CDR3 is TGTGCCATCAGACAGGGGGCGGCCGGGGAGCTGTTTTTT. It specifies CAIRQGAAGELFF.

V and J are TRBV5-1 and TRBJ1-2, with D possibly TRBD1 on 6 matching bases. The CDR3 sequence is 13 residues long. Germline V gene sequence: CDR1 SGHRS, CDR2 YFSETQ. Trimming took 1 base from V and 8 from J, leaving 12 bases between them. CDR3 sequence reads: CASSLIQGPGYTF. CDR3 bases: TGCGCCAGCAGCTTGATACAGGGCCCCGGCTACACCTTC.

This clone was detected a few times. The chain carries TRBV9 and TRBJ1-1, with unresolved D. The CDR3 is made up of 14 amino acids. Trimming cost V 5 bases and J 3 bases, with 14 bases left between them. In germline, CDR1 is SGDLS, CDR2 YYNGEE. CDR3 sequence: CASSQATVYTEAFF. The CDR3 nucleotides are TGTGCCAGCAGTCAAGCTACGGTTTACACTGAAGCTTTCTTT.

The sample holds one count of this clone. The rearrangement uses TRBV24-1 and TRBJ1-1, with 7 nucleotides matching TRBD1. Per germline, CDR1 KGHDR and CDR2 SFDVKD. This CDR3 contains 13 residues. J gave up 5 bases and V 2 bases, and 1 base lay outside the gene matches. The chain's CDR3 is CATSDWDSTEAFF. The DNA for the CDR3 is TGTGCCACCAGTGATTGGGACAGTACTGAAGCTTTCTTT.

The rearrangement links TRBV3-1 (or the pseudogene TRBV3-2) to TRBJ1-6; possible D gene TRBD1, 6 bases. The CDR3 has 14 amino acids. The V end lost 1 base, the J end lost 7 bases, and 8 bases lay between the germline ends. In germline, CDR1 is LGHDT, CDR2 YNNKEL (reference sequence). Written as DNA, the CDR3 is TGTGCCAGCAGCCAAGTAACAGGGAATTCACCCCTCCACTTT. As protein: CASSQVTGNSPLHF.

With respect to this clone: This CDR3 is missing its conserved last phenylalanine or tryptophan, likely due to a read error. The DNA is omitted, as the CDR3 cannot be located on it reliably, and the CDR3 follows TCRdb's listing. The chain employs TRBV3-1 (or the pseudogene TRBV3-2) and TRBJ1-5. The CDR3 numbers 11 amino acids, ends counted. Germline CDR1 is LGHDT and CDR2 is YNNKEL (reference sequence). CDR3 residues: CASSQDPAGRG.